The T cell receptor beta chain under discussion was sequenced for a study of a mutant IDH1 vaccine in newly diagnosed glioma. Study in general: Following radiotherapy alone, or alongside temozolomide cycles, vaccination was started after an interval of 4-6 weeks. Sex distribution of treated patients was around 62% male and roughly 38% female; mean age was around 40 years. Broader study findings: Variations in leading peripheral T cell clonotypes appeared to have no connection with pseudoprogression.

In regard to this clone: Antigen specificity is unknown.

Time point of the sample: week 11, during vaccination. Topical imiquimod was applied with each vaccine dose, which held 300 ug of mutant IDH1 20-mer peptide. TCRdb's copy holds only in-frame clones and misses some; the assay was immunoSEQ multiplex PCR. The table has more than 50,000 clones, 89% seen once; the top ten hold around 1.9%. This specimen was PBMCs, taken from a glioma patient whose treatment included an IDH1 peptide vaccine. The clonotype originates from a man in his forties or fifties with glioma.

This chain's CDR3 is CASSYRTDTDTQYF. The CDR3 DNA sequence: TGTGCCAGCAGCTACCGGACAGACACAGATACGCAGTATTTT. This chain uses TRBV13 with TRBJ2-3; tentative D call: TRBD1 (6 bases). Trimming removed 4 bases at V and 2 bases at J, with 10 bases between. CDR1 and CDR2 (germline): PRHDT, FYEKMQ (reference sequence). This CDR3 has 14 amino acids. Full variable domain (missing parts from reference TRBV13 and TRBJ2-3): AAGVIQSPRHLIKEKRETATLKCYPIPRHDTVYWYQQGPGQDPQFLISFYEKMQSDKGSIPDRFSAQQFSDYHSELNMSSLELGDSALYFCASSYRTDTDTQYFGPGTRLTVL.